This TCR beta chain is drawn from a study of T cell responses to AZD1222 COVID-19 vaccine. Study at large: Some second doses came at about 4 weeks and others at about 12 weeks; these were pooled.

The CDR3 has 13 residues. Germline CDR1 and CDR2: SQVTM and ANQGSEA. V was pared by 6 bases and J by 1 base, with 12 bases between. General observations from the study: The donor group comprised mostly white British people and more females; the analysis possibly underestimated clonal diversity. Dominant at 160-218 and 743-854, vaccine-associated CD4 TCRs also spanned spike.

TCRdb keeps only in-frame clones here, not all; method: immunoSEQ multiplex PCR. The table has around 100,000 clones, about nine tenths seen once. Remarks on this clone: Its antigen is unknown.

The rearrangement joins TRBV29-1 to TRBJ1-1, with a weak D call TRBD1 (5 bases). This sequence originates from an adult in good health. The sample consisted of peripheral blood, taken on day 0 of AZD1222 vaccination. In nucleotides, the CDR3 is TGCAGCGTGGGGGGAAGATGGAACACTGAAGCTTTCTTT. It translates to CSVGGRWNTEAFF.